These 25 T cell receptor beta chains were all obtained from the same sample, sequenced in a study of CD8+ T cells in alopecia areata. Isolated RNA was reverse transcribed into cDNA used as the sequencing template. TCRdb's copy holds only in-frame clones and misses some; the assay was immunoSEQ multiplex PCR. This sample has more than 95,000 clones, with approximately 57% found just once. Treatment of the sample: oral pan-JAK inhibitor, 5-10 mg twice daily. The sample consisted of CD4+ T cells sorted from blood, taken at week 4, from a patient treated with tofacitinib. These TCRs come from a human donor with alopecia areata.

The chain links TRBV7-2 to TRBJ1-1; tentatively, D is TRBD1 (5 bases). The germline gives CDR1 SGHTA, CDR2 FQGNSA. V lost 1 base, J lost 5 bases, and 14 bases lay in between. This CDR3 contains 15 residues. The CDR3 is CASSLVGVGATEAFF. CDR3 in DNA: TGTGCCAGCAGCTTAGTGGGGGTAGGGGCAACTGAAGCTTTCTTT.

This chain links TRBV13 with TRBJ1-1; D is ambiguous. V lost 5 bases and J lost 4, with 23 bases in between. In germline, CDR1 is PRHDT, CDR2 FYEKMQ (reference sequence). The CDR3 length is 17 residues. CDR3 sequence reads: CASSSLGLGSSGTEAFF. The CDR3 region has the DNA TGTGCCAGCAGCAGCCTCGGTTTGGGCAGCTCCGGCACTGAAGCTTTCTTT.

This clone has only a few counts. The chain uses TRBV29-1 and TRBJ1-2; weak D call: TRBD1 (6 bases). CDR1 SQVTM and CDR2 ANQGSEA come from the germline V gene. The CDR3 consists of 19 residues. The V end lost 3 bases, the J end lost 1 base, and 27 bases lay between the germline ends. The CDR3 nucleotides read TGCAGCGTTGATACGGTGCTGACCGGGGACACCAGACATAACTATGGCTACACCTTC. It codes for CSVDTVLTGDTRHNYGYTF.

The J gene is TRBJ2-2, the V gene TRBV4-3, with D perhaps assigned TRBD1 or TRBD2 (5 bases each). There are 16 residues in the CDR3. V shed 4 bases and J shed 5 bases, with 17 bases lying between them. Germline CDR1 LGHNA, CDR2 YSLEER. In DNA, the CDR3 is TGCGCCAGCAGCCCAGGGACGGCTGAAGTTACCGGGGAGCTGTTTTTT. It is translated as CASSPGTAEVTGELFF.

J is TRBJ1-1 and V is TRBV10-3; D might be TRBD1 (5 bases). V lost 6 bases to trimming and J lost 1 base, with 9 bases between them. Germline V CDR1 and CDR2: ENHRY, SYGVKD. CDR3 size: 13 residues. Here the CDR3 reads CAIRETGNTEAFF. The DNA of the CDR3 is TGTGCCATCAGGGAAACAGGGAACACTGAAGCTTTCTTT.

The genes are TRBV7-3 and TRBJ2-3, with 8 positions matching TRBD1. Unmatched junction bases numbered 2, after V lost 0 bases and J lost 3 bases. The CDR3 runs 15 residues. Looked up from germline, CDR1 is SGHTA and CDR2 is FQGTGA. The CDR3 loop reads CASSLTGTGTDTQYF. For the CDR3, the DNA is TGTGCCAGCAGCTTAACCGGGACAGGTACAGATACGCAGTATTTT.

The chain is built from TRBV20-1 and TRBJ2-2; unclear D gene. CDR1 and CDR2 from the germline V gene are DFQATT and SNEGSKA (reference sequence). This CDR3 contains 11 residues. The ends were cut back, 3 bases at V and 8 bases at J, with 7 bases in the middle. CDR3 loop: CSASPLGELFF. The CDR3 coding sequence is TGCAGTGCTAGTCCGCTTGGGGAGCTGTTTTTT.

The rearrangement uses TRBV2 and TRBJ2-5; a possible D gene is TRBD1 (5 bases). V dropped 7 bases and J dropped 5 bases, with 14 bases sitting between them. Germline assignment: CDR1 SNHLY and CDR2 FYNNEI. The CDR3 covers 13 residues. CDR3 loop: CASKNPGLETQYF. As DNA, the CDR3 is TGTGCCAGCAAAAATCCAGGGTTGGAGACCCAGTACTTC.

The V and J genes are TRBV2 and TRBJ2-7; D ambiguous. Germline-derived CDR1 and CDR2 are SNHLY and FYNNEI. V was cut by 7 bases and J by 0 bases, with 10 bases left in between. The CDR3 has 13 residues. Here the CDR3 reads CASNGAFSYEQYF. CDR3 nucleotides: TGTGCCAGCAATGGAGCGTTCTCCTACGAGCAGTACTTC.

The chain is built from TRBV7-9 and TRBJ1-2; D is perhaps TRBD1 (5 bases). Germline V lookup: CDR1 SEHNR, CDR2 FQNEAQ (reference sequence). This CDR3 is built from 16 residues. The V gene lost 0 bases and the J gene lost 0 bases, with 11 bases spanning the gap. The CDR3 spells CASSLAFRGANYGYTF. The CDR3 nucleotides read TGTGCCAGCAGCTTAGCTTTTAGGGGTGCTAACTATGGCTACACCTTC.

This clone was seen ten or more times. The CDR3 bases are TGTGCCAGCAGCTTGGTGTCTAGCGGGGGGACCGCACATGAGCAGTTCTTC. This gives the protein CASSLVSSGGTAHEQFF. The chain joins TRBV5-7 to TRBJ2-1; 11 bases are a match to TRBD2. TRBV5-7 is placed among ORFs of uncertain function. This CDR3 is 17 amino acids long. V lost 0 bases, J lost 8 bases, and 10 bases stayed unmatched.

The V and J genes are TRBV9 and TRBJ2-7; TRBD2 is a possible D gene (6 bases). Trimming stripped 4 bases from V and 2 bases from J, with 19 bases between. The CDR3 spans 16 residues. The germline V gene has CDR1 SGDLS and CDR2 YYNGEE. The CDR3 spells CASSPSPHSGAYEQYF. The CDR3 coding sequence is TGTGCCAGCAGCCCGAGCCCACATAGCGGAGCCTACGAGCAGTACTTC.

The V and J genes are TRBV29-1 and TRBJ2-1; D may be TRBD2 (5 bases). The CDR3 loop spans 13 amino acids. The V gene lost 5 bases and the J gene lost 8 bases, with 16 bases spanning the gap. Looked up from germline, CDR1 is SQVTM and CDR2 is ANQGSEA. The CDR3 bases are TGCAGCGTTCGACGGGGAGACATATATGAGCAGTTCTTC. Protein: CSVRRGDIYEQFF.

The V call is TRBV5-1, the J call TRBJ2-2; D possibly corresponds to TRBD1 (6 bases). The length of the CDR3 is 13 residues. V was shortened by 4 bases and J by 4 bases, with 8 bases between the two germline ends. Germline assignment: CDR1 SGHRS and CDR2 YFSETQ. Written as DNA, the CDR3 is TGCGCCAGCAGCCGGACAGTCACCGGGGAGCTGTTTTTT. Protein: CASSRTVTGELFF.

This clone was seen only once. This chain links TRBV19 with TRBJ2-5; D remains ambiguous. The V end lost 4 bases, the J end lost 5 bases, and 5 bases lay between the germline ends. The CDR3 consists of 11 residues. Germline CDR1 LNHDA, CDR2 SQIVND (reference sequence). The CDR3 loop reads CASSSVETQYF. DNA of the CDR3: TGTGCCAGTAGTAGCGTGGAGACCCAGTACTTC.

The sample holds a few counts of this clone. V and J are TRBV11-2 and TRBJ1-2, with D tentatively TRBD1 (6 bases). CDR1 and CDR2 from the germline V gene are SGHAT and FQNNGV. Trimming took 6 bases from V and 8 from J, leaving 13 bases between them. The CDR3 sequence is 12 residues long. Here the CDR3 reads CASSRTGNGYTF. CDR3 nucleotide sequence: TGTGCCAGCAGTCGAACAGGGAACGGCTACACCTTC.

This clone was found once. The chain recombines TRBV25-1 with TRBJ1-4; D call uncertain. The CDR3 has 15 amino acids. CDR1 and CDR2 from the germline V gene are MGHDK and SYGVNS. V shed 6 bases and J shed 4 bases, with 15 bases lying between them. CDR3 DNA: TGTGCCAGCAGCGGACCGAGTTCCTTTAATGAAAAACTGTTTTTT. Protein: CASSGPSSFNEKLFF.

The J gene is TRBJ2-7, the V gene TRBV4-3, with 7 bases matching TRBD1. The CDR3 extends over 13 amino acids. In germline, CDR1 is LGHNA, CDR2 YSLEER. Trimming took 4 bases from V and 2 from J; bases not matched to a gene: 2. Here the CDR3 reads CASSRGTAYEQYF. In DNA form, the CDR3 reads TGCGCCAGCAGCCGAGGGACAGCCTACGAGCAGTACTTC.

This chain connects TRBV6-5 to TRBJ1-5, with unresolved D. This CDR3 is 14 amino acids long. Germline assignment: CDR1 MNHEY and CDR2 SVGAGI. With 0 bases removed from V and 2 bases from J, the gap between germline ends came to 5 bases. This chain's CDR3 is CASSYSIGNQPQHF. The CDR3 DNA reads TGTGCCAGCAGTTACTCGATAGGCAATCAGCCCCAGCATTTT.

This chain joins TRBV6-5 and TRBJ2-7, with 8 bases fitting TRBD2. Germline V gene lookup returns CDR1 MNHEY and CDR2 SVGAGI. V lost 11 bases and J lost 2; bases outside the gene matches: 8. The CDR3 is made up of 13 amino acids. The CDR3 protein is CAVTGGDTYEQYF. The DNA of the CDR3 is TGTGCCGTCACGGGGGGGGATACCTACGAGCAGTACTTC.

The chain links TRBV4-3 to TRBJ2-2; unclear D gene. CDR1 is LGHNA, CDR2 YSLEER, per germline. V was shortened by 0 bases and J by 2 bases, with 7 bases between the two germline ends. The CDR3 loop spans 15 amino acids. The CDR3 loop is CASSQEPVNTGELFF. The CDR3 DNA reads TGCGCCAGCAGCCAAGAGCCCGTAAACACCGGGGAGCTGTTTTTT.

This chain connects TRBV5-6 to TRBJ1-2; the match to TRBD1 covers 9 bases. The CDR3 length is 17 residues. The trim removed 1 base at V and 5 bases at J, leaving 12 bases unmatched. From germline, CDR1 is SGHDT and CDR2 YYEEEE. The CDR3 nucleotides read TGTGCCAGCAGCTTGAGCTCCGGGACAGGGATTGGGTATGGCTACACCTTC. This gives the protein CASSLSSGTGIGYGYTF.

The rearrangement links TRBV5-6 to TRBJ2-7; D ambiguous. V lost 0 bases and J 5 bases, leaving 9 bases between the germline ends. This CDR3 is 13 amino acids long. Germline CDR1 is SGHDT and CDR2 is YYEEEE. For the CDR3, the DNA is TGTGCCAGCAGCTTGGTTGGGTCCCACGAGCAGTACTTC. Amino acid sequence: CASSLVGSHEQYF.

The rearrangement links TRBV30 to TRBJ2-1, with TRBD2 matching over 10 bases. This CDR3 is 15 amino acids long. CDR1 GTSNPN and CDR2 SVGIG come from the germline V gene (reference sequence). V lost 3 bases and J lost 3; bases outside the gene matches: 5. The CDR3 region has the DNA TGTGCCTGGAGAGAAGCGGGAGGGGGCTACAATGAGCAGTTCTTC. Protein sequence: CAWREAGGGYNEQFF. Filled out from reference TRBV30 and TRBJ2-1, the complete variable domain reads SQTIHQWPATLVQPVGSPLSLECTVEGTSNPNLYWYRQAAGRGLQLLFYSVGIGQISSEVPQNLSASRPQDRQFILSSKKLLLSDSGFYLCAWREAGGGYNEQFFGPGTRLTVL.

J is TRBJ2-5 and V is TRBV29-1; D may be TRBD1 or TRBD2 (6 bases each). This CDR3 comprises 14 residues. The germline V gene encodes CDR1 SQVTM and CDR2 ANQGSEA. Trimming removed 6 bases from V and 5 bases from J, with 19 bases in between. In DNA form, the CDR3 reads TGCAGCGTCCTTGGGGTTCTAGGGGGGGAGACCCAGTACTTC. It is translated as CSVLGVLGGETQYF.